The 26 T cell receptor beta chains presented below share a single source sample, sequenced in a study of regulatory T cells in long-lasting Graves disease. Time point noted: persistent/refractory GD, antithyroid drugs over 5 years with positive TRAb. RNA extracted from PBMCs served as the sequencing template. TCR beta libraries were built with iRepertoire HTBI primers and Arm-PCR of CDR3 regions. Each CDR3 protein gets one entry after TCRdb re-called the multiplex PCR reads with MiXCR. In the table there are approximately 360,000 distinct CDR3 sequences, approximately 25% of which are singletons. Here the sequenced sample was peripheral blood mononuclear cells (PBMCs), taken when the disease was refractory, from a patient treated with antithyroid drugs. The receptors were sampled from a middle-aged woman with Graves disease.

The chain joins TRBV29-1 to TRBJ1-4; D remains ambiguous. CDR1 SQVTM and CDR2 ANQGSEA come from the germline V gene. The CDR3 contains 12 residues. V gave up 7 bases and J gave up 7 bases, with 13 bases separating them. The CDR3 DNA follows: TGCAGCGCTAGATATGGTGGTGAAAAACTGTTTTTT. Protein product: CSARYGGEKLFF.

The table lists this clonotype with a count of one. J is TRBJ1-5 and V is TRBV15; D is possibly TRBD1 (5 bases). CDR1 and CDR2 from the germline V gene are LNHNV and YYDKDF (reference sequence). The ends were cut back, 0 bases at V and 7 bases at J, with 13 bases in the middle. The CDR3 loop spans 15 amino acids. DNA of the CDR3: TGTGCCACCAGCAGAGATTTTTCAGGGTTCCAGCCCCAGCATTTT. This encodes CATSRDFSGFQPQHF.

To note about this clonotype: A far larger clone is a single base away, which makes a read error likely. V usage is TRBV6-2 or TRBV6-3 and J usage is TRBJ1-4; 7 bases match TRBD1. Per the germline V gene, CDR1 is MNHEY and CDR2 is SVGEGT. This CDR3 contains 14 residues. This CDR3 reads CAGSLQGLTEKLFF. The DNA of the CDR3 is TGTGCCGGCAGTCTACAGGGGCTGACTGAAAAACTGTTTTTT.

The rearrangement joins TRBV3-1 to TRBJ2-4; tentatively, D is TRBD2 (5 bases). Deletions cut 2 bases from V and 0 bases from J, with 17 bases between. Germline V gene data show CDR1 as LGHDT and CDR2 as YNNKEL (reference sequence). The CDR3 spans 18 residues. The CDR3: CASSQTQRTPVAKNIQYF. In DNA form, the CDR3 reads TGTGCCAGCAGCCAAACGCAGCGGACCCCGGTAGCCAAAAACATTCAGTACTTC.

This sequence joins TRBV20-1 and TRBJ1-2, with 7 bases matching TRBD1. With 6 bases clipped from V and 2 bases from J, the junction kept 6 bases outside the gene matches. CDR1 and CDR2 (germline): DFQATT, SNEGSKA (reference sequence). The CDR3 covers 13 residues. The CDR3 is CSAPTTGNYGYTF. As DNA, the CDR3 is TGCAGTGCCCCTACGACAGGGAACTATGGCTACACCTTC.

This clonotype was seen more than once but under ten times. The chain couples TRBV27 to TRBJ2-7; D perhaps matches TRBD2 (5 bases). The CDR3 loop spans 15 amino acids. V was pared by 5 bases and J by 4 bases, with 18 bases between. Germline CDR1 is MNHEY and CDR2 is SMNVEV (reference sequence). The CDR3: CASSVNSGPIYEQYF. CDR3 nucleotides: TGTGCCAGCAGTGTTAACAGCGGTCCTATATACGAGCAGTACTTC.

Notes on this clonotype: Being one base from a much bigger clone, this may be a read error. This chain links TRBV6-1 with TRBJ1-1; TRBD1 matches at 8 bases. After removal of 5 bases from V and 0 bases from J, the junction contained 8 bases not matched to a gene. Germline loops: CDR1 MNHNS, CDR2 SASEGT. The CDR3 loop spans 16 amino acids. The chain's CDR3 is CASSKSGGDLNTEAFF. In DNA form, the CDR3 reads TGTGCCAGCAGTAAGTCAGGGGGCGATCTGAACACTGAAGCTTTCTTT.

The chain carries TRBV9 and TRBJ2-5, with 7 bases aligning to TRBD2. This CDR3 has 16 amino acids. V trimming: 1 base; J trimming: 2 bases; junction bases outside the gene matches: 8. Germline V gene data show CDR1 as SGDLS and CDR2 as YYNGEE. The CDR3 bases are TGTGCCAGCAGCGTACGTAGCGGGTGGCGGCAAGAGACCCAGTACTTC. As protein: CASSVRSGWRQETQYF.

Many counts were recorded for this clonotype. The V and J genes are TRBV6-1 and TRBJ2-7, with no clear D. Germline lookup yields CDR1 MNHNS and CDR2 SASEGT. The CDR3 extends over 14 amino acids. The V end was cut by 2 bases, the J end by 1 base, with 9 bases between. CDR3 sequence: CASSERVDSYEQYF. The CDR3 nucleotides read TGTGCCAGCAGTGAAAGGGTTGATTCCTACGAGCAGTACTTC.

This clonotype has a handful of counts. The chain has TRBV7-9 and TRBJ2-2; the D is unclear. From germline, CDR1 is SEHNR and CDR2 FQNEAQ (reference sequence). This CDR3 is 14 amino acids long. Trimming stripped 1 base from V and 11 bases from J, with 14 bases between. In DNA, the CDR3 is TGTGCCAGCAGCTTAGGAGTAATCGGTTCCGAGCTGTTTTTT. Translated, it gives CASSLGVIGSELFF. Based on the CDR3 plus reference TRBV7-9 and TRBJ2-2, the full variable domain is DTGVSQNPRHKITKRGQNVTFRCDPISEHNRLYWYRQTLGQGPEFLTYFQNEAQLEKSRLLSDRFSAERPKGSFSTLEIQRTEQGDSAMYLCASSLGVIGSELFFGEGSRLTVL.

This clonotype showed up many times. V usage is TRBV28 and J usage is TRBJ2-2; the D is unclear. The CDR3 length is 14 residues. V was trimmed by 3 bases and J by 7 bases, leaving 12 bases between them. Germline V lookup: CDR1 MDHEN, CDR2 SYDVKM. In nucleotides, the CDR3 is TGTGCCAGCAGTTTCAGACGACGGGTCGGGGAGCTGTTTTTT. It is translated as CASSFRRRVGELFF.

This clonotype was counted a few times. The rearrangement joins TRBV6-4 to TRBJ1-2; the D gene is possibly TRBD1 (5 bases). The CDR3 covers 12 residues. Trimming removed 4 bases from V and 5 bases from J, with 8 bases in between. Germline V gives CDR1 MRHNA, CDR2 SNTAGT. The CDR3 here is CASSVTDYGYTF. DNA of the CDR3: TGTGCCAGCAGTGTGACAGATTATGGCTACACCTTC.

In the case of this clonotype: This may come from a read error, since a much larger clone is one base off. The chain carries TRBV12-3 or TRBV12-4 and TRBJ2-5; TRBD1 might be the D (6 bases). CDR3 length equals 15 residues. CDR3 nucleotides: TGTGCCAGCAGTCGGACAGCCTTTTCCGAAGAGACCCGGTACTTC. Translating gives CASSRTAFSEETRYF.

This clonotype has ten or more counts. The V and J genes are TRBV11-2 and TRBJ2-5; 7 bases line up with TRBD1. Germline lookup yields CDR1 SGHAT and CDR2 FQNNGV. The CDR3 length is 15 residues. V lost 1 base to trimming and J lost 1 base; unmatched junction nucleotides: 3. The DNA for the CDR3 is TGTGCCAGCAGCTTAGGGGGACAGACCCAAGAGACCCAGTACTTC. As protein: CASSLGGQTQETQYF.

This clonotype was recorded many times. V is TRBV12-3 or TRBV12-4 and J is TRBJ1-3; D remains ambiguous. V dropped 6 bases and J dropped 10 bases, with 10 bases sitting between them. The CDR3 consists of 11 residues. CDR3 amino acids: CASSKAPTIYF. The CDR3 DNA reads as TGTGCCAGCAGCAAAGCACCGACCATATATTTT.

The chain employs TRBV4-1 and TRBJ2-5; 7 bases align to TRBD1. CDR1 MGHRA and CDR2 YSYEKL come from the germline V gene. The CDR3 contains 15 residues. With 1 base clipped from V and 7 bases from J, the junction kept 9 bases outside the gene matches. The CDR3 DNA reads TGCGCCAGCAGCCAAGTAATAAGGGACAGAGGGACCCAGTACTTC. Translated: CASSQVIRDRGTQYF.

This clonotype appeared many times. V usage is TRBV28 and J usage is TRBJ1-5, with unresolved D. This CDR3 comprises 16 residues. Trimming removed 2 bases from V and 0 bases from J, with 11 bases in between. The germline gives CDR1 MDHEN, CDR2 SYDVKM. The CDR3 DNA sequence: TGTGCCAGCAGTTTACTAGCCCGCTTTAGCAATCAGCCCCAGCATTTT. Its protein product is CASSLLARFSNQPQHF. The variable domain in full, completed from reference TRBV28 and TRBJ1-5, reads DVKVTQSSRYLVKRTGEKVFLECVQDMDHENMFWYRQDPGLGLRLIYFSYDVKMKEKGDIPEGYSVSREKKERFSLILESASTNQTSMYLCASSLLARFSNQPQHFGDGTRLSIL.

In this sample, this clonotype turned up many times. This chain links TRBV28 with TRBJ2-2; maybe TRBD2 (6 bases). The CDR3 loop spans 15 amino acids. V shed 5 bases and J shed 3 bases, with 13 bases lying between them. The germline gives CDR1 MDHEN, CDR2 SYDVKM. The CDR3 spells CASSTHRDYTGELFF. CDR3 sequence (DNA): TGTGCCAGCAGTACCCACCGGGACTACACCGGGGAGCTGTTTTTT.

This clonotype was seen ten or more times. This rearrangement joins TRBV5-1 to TRBJ1-1; 8 bases align to TRBD1. CDR3 length equals 18 residues. V lost 4 bases to trimming and J lost 0 bases; unmatched junction nucleotides: 14. CDR1 and CDR2 from the germline V gene are SGHRS and YFSETQ. This CDR3 reads CASSHRLTRDRMNTEAFF. In nucleotides, the CDR3 is TGCGCCAGCAGCCATCGACTGACGCGGGACAGGATGAACACTGAAGCTTTCTTT.

The rearrangement uses TRBV19 and TRBJ1-4; TRBD1 is a possible D gene (5 bases). Looked up from germline, CDR1 is LNHDA and CDR2 is SQIVND (reference sequence). V lost 5 bases and J lost 7, with 17 bases in between. The length of the CDR3 is 15 residues. DNA for the CDR3: TGTGCCAGTAGTGCCGGGGCGACTGAGGGTGAAAAACTGTTTTTT. Translated, it gives CASSAGATEGEKLFF. Together with reference TRBV19 and TRBJ1-4, the CDR3 gives the full variable domain: DGGITQSPKYLFRKEGQNVTLSCEQNLNHDAMYWYRQDPGQGLRLIYYSQIVNDFQKGDIAEGYSVSREKKESFPLTVTSAQKNPTAFYLCASSAGATEGEKLFFGSGTQLSVL.

In its sample, this clonotype was seen many times. The gene calls are TRBV28 and TRBJ1-5, with D tentatively TRBD1 (6 bases). Germline V gene lookup returns CDR1 MDHEN and CDR2 SYDVKM. V was shortened by 3 bases and J by 3 bases, with 15 bases between the two germline ends. CDR3 length: 16 amino acids. The CDR3 spells CASSFYRERNNQPQHF. CDR3 nucleotides: TGTGCCAGCAGTTTTTACAGGGAACGTAACAATCAGCCCCAGCATTTT.

This clonotype was seen ten or more times. This chain connects TRBV6-1 to TRBJ1-5; no clear D. The germline gives CDR1 MNHNS, CDR2 SASEGT. CDR3 size: 13 residues. V lost 6 bases to trimming and J lost 0 bases, with 6 bases between them. The CDR3 DNA is TGTGCCAGCAGGGTTGATAGCAATCAGCCCCAGCATTTT. Residues: CASRVDSNQPQHF.

The J gene is TRBJ2-3, the V gene TRBV28; 9 bases are shared with TRBD1. Per germline, CDR1 MDHEN and CDR2 SYDVKM. The CDR3 spans 15 residues. The V segment lost 7 bases and the J segment 0 bases; nucleotides outside the gene matches: 5. The CDR3 region is CASNDRGSSTDTQYF. The CDR3 bases are TGTGCCAGCAACGACAGGGGGTCGAGCACAGATACGCAGTATTTT.

Points on this clonotype: A read error may explain this, as a much larger clone is one base away. V gene TRBV12-3 or TRBV12-4 combines with J gene TRBJ2-2, with D possibly matching TRBD2 (5 bases). V was cut by 2 bases and J by 6 bases, with 16 bases left in between. CDR3 length: 16 amino acids. CDR3 nucleotides: TGTGCCAGCAGTTTACATTCTGGACTGAGCTCCGGGGAGCTGTTTTTT. It is translated as CASSLHSGLSSGELFF.

There are many counts of this clonotype. This rearrangement joins TRBV24-1 to TRBJ1-5; D gene unclear. The V and J ends lost 5 bases and 1 base respectively, with 8 bases between them. This CDR3 spans 14 amino acids. Germline CDR1 is KGHDR and CDR2 is SFDVKD. The CDR3 loop is CATSAQNSNQPQHF. CDR3 coding DNA: TGTGCCACCAGTGCTCAAAACAGCAATCAGCCCCAGCATTTT.

The chain uses TRBV18 and TRBJ2-1, with a weak D call TRBD2 (6 bases). This CDR3 contains 14 residues. Germline CDR1 KGHSH, CDR2 LQKENI. Trimming stripped 5 bases from V and 1 base from J, with 9 bases between. CDR3 DNA: TGTGCCAGCTCAGGGAGGAGGTCCTACAATGAGCAGTTCTTC. It codes for CASSGRRSYNEQFF.